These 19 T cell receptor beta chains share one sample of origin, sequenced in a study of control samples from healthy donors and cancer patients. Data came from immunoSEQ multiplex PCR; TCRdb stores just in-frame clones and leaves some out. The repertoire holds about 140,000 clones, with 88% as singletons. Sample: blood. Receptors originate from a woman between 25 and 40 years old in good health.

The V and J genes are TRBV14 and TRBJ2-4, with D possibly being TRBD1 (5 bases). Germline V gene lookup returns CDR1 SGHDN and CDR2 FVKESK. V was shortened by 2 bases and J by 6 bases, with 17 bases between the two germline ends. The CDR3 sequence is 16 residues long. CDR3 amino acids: CASSQPSRAYGNIQYF. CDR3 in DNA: TGTGCCAGCAGCCAACCATCCAGGGCATATGGAAACATTCAGTACTTC.

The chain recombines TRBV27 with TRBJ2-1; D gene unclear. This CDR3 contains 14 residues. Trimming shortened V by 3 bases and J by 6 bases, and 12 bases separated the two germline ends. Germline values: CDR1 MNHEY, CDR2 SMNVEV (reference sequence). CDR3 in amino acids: CASSFSRTLNEQFF. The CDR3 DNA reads TGTGCCAGCAGTTTTTCCCGGACCCTCAATGAGCAGTTCTTC.

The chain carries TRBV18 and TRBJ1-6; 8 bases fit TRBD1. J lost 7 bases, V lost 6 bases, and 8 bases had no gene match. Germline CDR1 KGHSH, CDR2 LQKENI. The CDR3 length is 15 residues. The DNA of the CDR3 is TGTGCCAGCTCCAAAGATGGACAGGGAAATTCACCCCTCCACTTT. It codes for CASSKDGQGNSPLHF.

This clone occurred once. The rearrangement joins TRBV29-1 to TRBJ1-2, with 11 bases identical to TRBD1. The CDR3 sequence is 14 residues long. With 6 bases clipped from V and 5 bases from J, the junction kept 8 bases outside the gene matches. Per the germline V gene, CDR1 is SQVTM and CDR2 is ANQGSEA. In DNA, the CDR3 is TGCAGCGTCCCACCGGGACAGGGGGTATATGGCTACACCTTC. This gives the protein CSVPPGQGVYGYTF. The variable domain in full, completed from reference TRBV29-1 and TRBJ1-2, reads SAVISQKPSRDICQRGTSLTIQCQVDSQVTMMFWYRQQPGQSLTLIATANQGSEATYESGFVIDKFPISRPNLTFSTLTVSNMSPEDSSIYLCSVPPGQGVYGYTFGSGTRLTVV.

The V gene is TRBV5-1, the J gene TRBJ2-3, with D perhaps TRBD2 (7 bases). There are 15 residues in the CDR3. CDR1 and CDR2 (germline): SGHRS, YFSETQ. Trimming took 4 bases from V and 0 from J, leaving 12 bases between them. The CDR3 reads CASSPGGGSTDTQYF. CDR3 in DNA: TGCGCCAGCAGCCCGGGGGGCGGTAGCACAGATACGCAGTATTTT. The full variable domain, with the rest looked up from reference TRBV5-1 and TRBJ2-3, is KAGVTQTPRYLIKTRGQQVTLSCSPISGHRSVSWYQQTPGQGLQFLFEYFSETQRNKGNFPGRFSGRQFSNSRSEMNVSTLELGDSALYLCASSPGGGSTDTQYFGPGTRLTVL.

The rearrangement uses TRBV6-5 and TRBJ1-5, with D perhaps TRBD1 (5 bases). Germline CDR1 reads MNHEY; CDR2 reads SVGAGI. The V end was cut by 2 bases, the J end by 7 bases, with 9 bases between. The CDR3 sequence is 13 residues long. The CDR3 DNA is TGTGCCAGCAGTTACCAGGGCTACCAGCCCCAGCATTTT. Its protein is CASSYQGYQPQHF.

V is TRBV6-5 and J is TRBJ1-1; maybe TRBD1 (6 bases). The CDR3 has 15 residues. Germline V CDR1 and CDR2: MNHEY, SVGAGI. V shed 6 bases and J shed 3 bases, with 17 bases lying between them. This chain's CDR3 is CASRGGPLLDTEAFF. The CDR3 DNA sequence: TGTGCCAGCAGGGGGGGCCCACTTTTGGACACTGAAGCTTTCTTT.

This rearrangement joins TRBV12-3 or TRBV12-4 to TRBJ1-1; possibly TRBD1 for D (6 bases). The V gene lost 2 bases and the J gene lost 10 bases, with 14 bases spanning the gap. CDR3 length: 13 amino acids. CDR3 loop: CASSLLTEGGAFF. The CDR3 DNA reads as TGTGCCAGCAGTTTACTAACCGAGGGGGGAGCTTTCTTT.

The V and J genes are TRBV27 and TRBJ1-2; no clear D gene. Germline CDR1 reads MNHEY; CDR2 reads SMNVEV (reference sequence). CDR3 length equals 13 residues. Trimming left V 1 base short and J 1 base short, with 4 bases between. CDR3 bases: TGTGCCAGCAGTTTATGGGGTAACTATGGCTACACCTTC. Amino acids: CASSLWGNYGYTF.

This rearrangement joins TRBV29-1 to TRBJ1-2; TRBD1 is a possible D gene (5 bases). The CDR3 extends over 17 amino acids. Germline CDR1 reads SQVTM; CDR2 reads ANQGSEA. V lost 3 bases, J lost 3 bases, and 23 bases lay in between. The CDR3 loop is CSVESGLGTGDDYGYTF. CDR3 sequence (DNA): TGCAGCGTTGAGTCAGGTTTGGGGACGGGGGACGACTATGGCTACACCTTC.

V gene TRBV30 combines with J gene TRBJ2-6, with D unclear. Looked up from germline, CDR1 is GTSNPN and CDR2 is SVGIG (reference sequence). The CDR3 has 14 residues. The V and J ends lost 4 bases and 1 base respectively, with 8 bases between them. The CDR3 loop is CAWNGVSGANVLTF. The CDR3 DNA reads TGTGCCTGGAACGGCGTTTCTGGGGCCAACGTCCTGACTTTC.

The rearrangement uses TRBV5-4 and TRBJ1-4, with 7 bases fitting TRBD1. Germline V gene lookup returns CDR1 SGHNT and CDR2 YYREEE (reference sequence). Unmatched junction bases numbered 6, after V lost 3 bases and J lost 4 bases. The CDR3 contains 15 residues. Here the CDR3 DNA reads TGTGCCAGCAGCTCTGACAGGGACCTTAATGAAAAACTGTTTTTT. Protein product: CASSSDRDLNEKLFF.

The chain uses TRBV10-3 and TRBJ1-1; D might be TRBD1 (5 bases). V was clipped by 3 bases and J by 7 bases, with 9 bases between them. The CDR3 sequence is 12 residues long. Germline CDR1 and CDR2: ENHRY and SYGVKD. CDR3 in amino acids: CAISEAGLEAFF. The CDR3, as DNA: TGTGCCATCAGTGAAGCGGGGCTTGAAGCTTTCTTT.

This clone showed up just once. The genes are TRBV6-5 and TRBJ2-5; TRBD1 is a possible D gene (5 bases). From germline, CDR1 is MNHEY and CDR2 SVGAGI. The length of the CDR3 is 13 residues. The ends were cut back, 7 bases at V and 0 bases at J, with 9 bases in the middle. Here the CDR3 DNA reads TGTGCCAGCACAAGACAGTACCAAGAGACCCAGTACTTC. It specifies CASTRQYQETQYF.

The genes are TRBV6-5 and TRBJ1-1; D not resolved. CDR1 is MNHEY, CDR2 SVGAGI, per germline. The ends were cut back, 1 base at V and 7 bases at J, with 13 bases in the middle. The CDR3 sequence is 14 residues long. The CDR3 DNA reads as TGTGCCAGCAGTTACTTAGGTGGGAGCCGTGAAGCTTTCTTT. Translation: CASSYLGGSREAFF.

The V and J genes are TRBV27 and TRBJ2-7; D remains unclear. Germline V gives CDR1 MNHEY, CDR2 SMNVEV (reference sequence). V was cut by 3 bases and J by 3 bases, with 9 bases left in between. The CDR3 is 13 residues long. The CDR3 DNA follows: TGTGCCAGCAGTTTGGGCTCTTTCTACGAGCAGTACTTC. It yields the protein CASSLGSFYEQYF.

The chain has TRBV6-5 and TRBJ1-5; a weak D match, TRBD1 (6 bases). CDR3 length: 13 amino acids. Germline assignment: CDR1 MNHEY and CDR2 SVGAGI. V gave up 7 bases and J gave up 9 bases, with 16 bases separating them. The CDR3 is CASTTRTEMPQHF. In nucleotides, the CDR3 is TGTGCCAGCACCACCCGGACAGAGATGCCCCAGCATTTT.

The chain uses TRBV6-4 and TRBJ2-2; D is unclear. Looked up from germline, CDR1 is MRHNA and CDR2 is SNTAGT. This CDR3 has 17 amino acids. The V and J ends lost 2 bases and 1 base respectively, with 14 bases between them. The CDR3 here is CASSDEYGPMNTGELFF. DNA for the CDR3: TGTGCCAGCAGTGACGAGTACGGGCCGATGAACACCGGGGAGCTGTTTTTT.

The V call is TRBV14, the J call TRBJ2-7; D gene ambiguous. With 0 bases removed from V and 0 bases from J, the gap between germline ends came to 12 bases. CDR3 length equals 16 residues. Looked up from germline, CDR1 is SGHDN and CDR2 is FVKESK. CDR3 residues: CASSQDEASNSYEQYF. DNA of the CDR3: TGTGCCAGCAGCCAAGATGAGGCTAGTAACTCCTACGAGCAGTACTTC.